This note documents a single TCR beta chain sequence. In this sample, this clone turned up a few times. Its antigen has not been determined. No much larger clonotype is one base removed from it; base qualities were not supplied. Each donor gave one peripheral blood draw, roughly 120 mL on average, collected into heparinised tubes. A BD FACSAria II was used to sort naive, central memory, regulatory and stem cell-like memory CD4+ T cells with a panel that included CD45RO, CCR7, CD25, CD127, CD95 and CD27. All sorted populations exceeded 95% purity. Right away, PBMCs were isolated by Lymphoprep density gradient centrifugation and were stained directly, with no culture step. So that batch effects would be minimized, each experiment stained and sorted samples in pairs, pairing one healthy donor with one patient. The data derive from a study of beta chain features in type 1 diabetes (dated by TCRdb to the late 2010s). Background for the entire study: Mean age, gender distribution, total cell number and subset yield did not differ between patients and healthy donors. Regulatory and stem cell-like memory subsets were obtained from only 8 patients and roughly eight healthy donors, while naive and central memory subsets were obtained from all 28 donors. Across all samples, some 100,000,000 sorted cells were examined, and cell number per subset correlated strongly with RNA yield. The study compared TCRB repertoires of sorted circulating CD4+ T cell subsets between recently diagnosed type 1 diabetes patients and matched healthy donors.

All of the isolated RNA was reverse transcribed with the High Capacity cDNA Reverse Transcription Kit, so expressed TCRB transcripts were sequenced. Naive, central memory and regulatory T cell samples underwent deep immunoSEQ sequencing, averaging about 3.57 million total reads per sample. Sorted cells were lysed in RLT buffer and RNA was extracted with DNase-treated RNeasy Micro or Mini kits, depending on cell number. Each cell subset was processed separately to prevent cross-contamination, with patient and healthy donor samples processed together. The immunoSEQ multiplex PCR was used to amplify TCRB sequences from cDNA, yielding 87-bp fragments that span the CDR3 region. The amplicons were sequenced using the Illumina HiSeq platform. The authors' analysis ran thus. Synthetic template baselines were used to correct PCR bias computationally, reads within Hamming distance 2 were collapsed together, and singletons that could not be merged were discarded. By aligning reads against IMGT, V, D and J genes, CDR3 length, and insertions or deletions at six rearrangement sites were assigned. Within each subset, clonotype counts were normalized to the number of sorted cells before true diversity and Gini coefficients were calculated with the tcR R package. Repertoire sharing was quantified using the overlap coefficient calculated on TCRB nucleotide sequences. The table comes from immuneACCESS by way of TCRdb, which keeps in-frame sequences with V and J called. Part of the clones is missing from these tables; in studies checked, under half for an unresolved V gene and the rest for unknown reasons. V, J and clone size are taken as reported in that table, and D and trimming were inferred from the DNA itself. Present in this sample are approximately 170,000 clones, approximately 9.1% of which were seen just once. The leading ten clones occupy 2% to 3% of the sample.

Findings and caveats that apply to the study as a whole: Because the HLA sub-analyses included only small numbers of individuals, any influence of HLA type on TCRB rearrangement was left unresolved. At VDJ recombination sites, type 1 diabetes patients had fewer insertions and more deleted nucleotides, which implies abnormalities in thymic rearrangement. Sequencing cDNA rather than genomic DNA could over-represent highly expressing activated cells, although activation and CD3 levels did not differ between groups. Naive, central memory and regulatory TCRB repertoires appeared to be more similar among patients than among healthy donors. PCR might favor shorter templates, but patient and control samples were amplified and corrected together, so any skew would affect both groups equally. Type 1 diabetes patients showed a moderate but significant shortening of TCRB CDR3 length in all four CD4+ subsets.

The sample was central memory CD4+ T cells from blood. The clonotype comes from a woman under 30 in good health.

CDR3 loop: CASRVGQGNIQYF. The nucleotide sequence reads TGTGCCAGTAGAGTGGGACAGGGTAACATTCAGTACTTC. The rearranged chain carries TRBV19 and TRBJ2-4; TRBD1 lines up with 9 middle nucleotides. The CDR3 contains 13 residues, cysteine and phenylalanine counted. The sequence is cut down to CDR3 DNA, 39 bases in frame from base 1. Germline trimming amounts to 6 bases on V and 7 bases on J, with 4 as the count of junction bases outside the gene matches. Sequences LNHDA (CDR1) and SQIVND (CDR2) are obtained from the germline V gene (reference sequence).